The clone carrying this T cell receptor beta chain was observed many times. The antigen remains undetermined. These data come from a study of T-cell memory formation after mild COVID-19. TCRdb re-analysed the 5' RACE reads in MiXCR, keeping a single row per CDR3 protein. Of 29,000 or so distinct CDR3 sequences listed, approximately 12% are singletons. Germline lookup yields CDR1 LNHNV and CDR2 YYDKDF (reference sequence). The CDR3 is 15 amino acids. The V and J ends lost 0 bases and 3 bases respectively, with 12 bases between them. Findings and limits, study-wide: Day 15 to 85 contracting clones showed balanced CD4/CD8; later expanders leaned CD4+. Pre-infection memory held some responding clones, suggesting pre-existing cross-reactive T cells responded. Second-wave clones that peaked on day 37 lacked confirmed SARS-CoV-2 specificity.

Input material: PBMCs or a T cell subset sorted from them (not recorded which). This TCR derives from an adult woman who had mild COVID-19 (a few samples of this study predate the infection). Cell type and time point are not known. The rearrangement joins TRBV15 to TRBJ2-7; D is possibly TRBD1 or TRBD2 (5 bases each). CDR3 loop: CATSRDGTEFYEQYF. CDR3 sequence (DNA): TGTGCCACCAGCAGAGACGGGACGGAGTTCTACGAGCAGTACTTC.